This record covers a single T cell receptor (beta chain). Its antigen is undetermined. The CDR3 has 15 residues. Germline CDR1 and CDR2: MDHEN and SYDVKM. Trimming took off 0 bases at V and 3 bases at J, with 12 bases between the two ends. The entry originates in a study of T cell responses to AZD1222 COVID-19 vaccine. Whole-study results and caveats: Distributed over spike, vaccine-associated CD4 TCRs predominated at 160-218 and 743-854.

Produced via immunoSEQ multiplex PCR; TCRdb's table is partial and in-frame only. The sample lists more than 100,000 clones; around 94% were seen once. The J gene is TRBJ2-7, the V gene TRBV28; the D gene could be TRBD1 or TRBD2 (5 bases each). This receptor was obtained from an adult in good health. Specimen: peripheral blood, collected on day 0 of AZD1222 vaccination. In DNA, the CDR3 is TGTGCCAGCAGTTTATGGGGGGATAGAGGCTACGAGCAGTACTTC. This codes for CASSLWGDRGYEQYF.